The present T cell receptor beta chain was sequenced within a study of blood T cell repertoires in COVID-19. For the study at large: Whether acute or convalescent, the COVID-19 samples came from the United States, Italy and Spain. PBMCs, B-cell-depleted T cells, or T cells were the source of the cDNA or gDNA that made up the material.

Per the original methods: Estimation of nucleated cell counts was performed using reference gene primer amplification. Some clones are missing from TCRdb's copy, which holds only in-frame ones; the method was immunoSEQ multiplex PCR. V, J and clone size are those of that table, while D and trimming were read from the DNA. The sample records about 100,000 clones, more than 75% being singletons. This CDR3 has 15 residues. The V gene's germline CDR1 is MRHNA and CDR2 SNTAGT. Trimming took off 5 bases at V and 6 bases at J, with 16 bases between the two ends. The chain links TRBV6-4 to TRBJ2-2; tentatively, D is TRBD1 (5 bases). The receptor was derived from a human donor in a cohort sampled during active COVID-19. Input material: peripheral blood. The CDR3 nucleotides read TGTGCCAGCAGTCCGTACAACAGGCCTCCCGGGGAGCTGTTTTTT. It translates to CASSPYNRPPGELFF.